The present T cell receptor (beta chain) was sequenced within a study of T cell repertoires in cytomegalovirus infection. Overall study: Recently described HLA-C-restricted plus well-studied HLA-B-restricted CMV epitopes were used. Based on public TCR beta signatures, there were indications of CMV infection and of a matching HLA type. Points from the study as a whole: Summed public TCR beta family frequency identified CMV carriers bearing the relevant HLA. Predominance within the ex vivo response was attributable to HLA-C-restricted CMV-specific TCR beta clonotypes.

V lost 1 base to trimming and J lost 4 bases, with 11 bases between them. This CDR3 is 14 amino acids long. One entry per CDR3 protein, called by TCRdb with MiXCR from the reads. Among roughly 860,000 distinct CDR3 sequences, approximately 29% were seen once, and the ten largest hold roughly an eighth. This clonotype showed up just a few times. Its antigen is not known. The clonotype originates from a human donor in good health (CMV status not recorded). Some clones in this sample may be carry-over from other donors' samples. The sample in question was cultured CD8+ T cells from PBMCs, obtained from culture after CMV antigen stimulation. This chain uses TRBV12-3 or TRBV12-4 with TRBJ2-7; TRBD2 is a possible D gene (7 bases). The CDR3 coding sequence is TGTGCCAGCAGTTTAGTGGGGGGGCGGTACGAGCAGTACTTC. Its protein is CASSLVGGRYEQYF.